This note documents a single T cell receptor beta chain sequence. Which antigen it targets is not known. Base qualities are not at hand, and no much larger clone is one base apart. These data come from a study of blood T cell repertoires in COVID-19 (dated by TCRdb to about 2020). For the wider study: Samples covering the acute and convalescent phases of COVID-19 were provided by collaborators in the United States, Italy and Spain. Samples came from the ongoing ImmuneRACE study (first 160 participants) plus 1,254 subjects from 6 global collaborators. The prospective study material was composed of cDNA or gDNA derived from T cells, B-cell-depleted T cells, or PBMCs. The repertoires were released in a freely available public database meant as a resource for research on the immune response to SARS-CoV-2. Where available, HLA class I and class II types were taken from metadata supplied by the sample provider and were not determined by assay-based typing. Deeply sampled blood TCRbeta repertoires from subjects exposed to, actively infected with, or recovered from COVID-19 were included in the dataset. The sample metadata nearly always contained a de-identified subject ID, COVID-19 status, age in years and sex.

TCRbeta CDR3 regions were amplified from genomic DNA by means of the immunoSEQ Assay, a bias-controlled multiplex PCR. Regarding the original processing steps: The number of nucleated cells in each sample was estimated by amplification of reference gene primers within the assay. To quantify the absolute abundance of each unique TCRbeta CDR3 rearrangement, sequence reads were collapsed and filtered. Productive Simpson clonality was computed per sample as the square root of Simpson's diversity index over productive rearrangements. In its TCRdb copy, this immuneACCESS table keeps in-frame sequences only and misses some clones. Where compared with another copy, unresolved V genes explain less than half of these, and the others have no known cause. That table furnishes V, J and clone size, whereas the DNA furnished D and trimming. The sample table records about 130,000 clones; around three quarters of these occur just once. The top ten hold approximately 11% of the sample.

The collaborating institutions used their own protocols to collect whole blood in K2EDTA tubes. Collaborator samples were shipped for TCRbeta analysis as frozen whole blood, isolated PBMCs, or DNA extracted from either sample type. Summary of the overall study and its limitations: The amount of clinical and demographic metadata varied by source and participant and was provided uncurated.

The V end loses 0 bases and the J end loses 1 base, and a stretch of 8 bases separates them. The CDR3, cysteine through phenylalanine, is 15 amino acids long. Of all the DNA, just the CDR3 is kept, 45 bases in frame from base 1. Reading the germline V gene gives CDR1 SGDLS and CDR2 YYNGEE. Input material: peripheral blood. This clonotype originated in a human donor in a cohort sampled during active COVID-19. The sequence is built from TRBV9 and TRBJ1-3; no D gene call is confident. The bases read TGTGCCAGCAGCGTAGCCGGGAGATCTGGAAACACCATATATTTT. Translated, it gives CASSVAGRSGNTIYF.